Shown below are 17 T cell receptor beta chains from a single sample sequenced in a study. TCRdb processed the RT-PCR reads anew with MiXCR; each CDR3 protein has one entry. The data contain about 680,000 distinct CDR3 sequences, 11% to 15% of them singletons. The sample taken for sequencing was memory CD4+ T cells from blood. The receptors stem from a female donor in good health, serving as a healthy control.

This clonotype was seen a few times. The genes are TRBV6-2 or TRBV6-3 and TRBJ2-3; D ambiguous. The CDR3 is 12 amino acids. V lost 5 bases and J lost 2, with 5 bases in between. Germline assignment: CDR1 MNHEY and CDR2 SVGEGT. CDR3 bases: TGTGCCAGCAGTACCGTCACAGATACGCAGTATTTT. This sequence encodes CASSTVTDTQYF.

This clonotype was detected a few times. The V call is TRBV18, the J call TRBJ2-7, with D perhaps TRBD2 (6 bases). Germline V gene data show CDR1 as KGHSH and CDR2 as LQKENI. The CDR3 has 17 residues. Trimming left V 5 bases short and J 4 bases short, with 24 bases between. This CDR3 is CASSSAGRGGTSYEQYF. The CDR3 nucleotides read TGTGCCAGCTCATCAGCGGGTCGCGGCGGGACTTCATACGAGCAGTACTTC.

This clonotype has only a few counts. The chain uses TRBV18 and TRBJ1-1, with D possibly being TRBD1 (5 bases). The germline CDR1 and CDR2 sequences are KGHSH and LQKENI. CDR3 length equals 12 residues. V was trimmed by 3 bases and J by 10 bases, leaving 12 bases between them. DNA of the CDR3: TGTGCCAGCTCACCTACGACAGTCGCAGCTTTCTTT. It codes for CASSPTTVAAFF.

The genes are TRBV9 and TRBJ1-4, with D possibly being TRBD1 (5 bases). CDR1 SGDLS and CDR2 YYNGEE come from the germline V gene. Trimming pared 2 bases from V and 8 bases from J, leaving 13 bases between. The CDR3 runs 14 residues. This CDR3 reads CASSVRAGNEKLFF. CDR3 bases: TGTGCCAGCAGCGTGAGGGCAGGGAACGAAAAACTGTTTTTT.

This chain joins TRBV7-2 and TRBJ2-7; D might be TRBD2 (5 bases). Germline assignment: CDR1 SGHTA and CDR2 FQGNSA. V was shortened by 1 base and J by 4 bases, with 14 bases between the two germline ends. This CDR3 spans 15 amino acids. CDR3 loop: CASSLGARGGYEQYF. DNA for the CDR3: TGTGCCAGCAGCTTAGGGGCTAGAGGAGGTTACGAGCAGTACTTC.

The chain couples TRBV4-3 to TRBJ2-2; TRBD2 is a possible D gene (6 bases). Trimming removed 8 bases at V and 0 bases at J, with 13 bases between. CDR1 is LGHNA and CDR2 is YSLEER in the germline V gene. This CDR3 is 15 amino acids long. In nucleotides, the CDR3 is TGCGCCAGCGGCGGGGTGGGGGCGAACACCGGGGAGCTGTTTTTT. Its protein product is CASGGVGANTGELFF.

This clonotype occurred a few times. The chain employs TRBV6-6 and TRBJ1-2; the D is unclear. CDR3 length: 13 residues. Trimming cost V 0 bases and J 8 bases, with 10 bases left between them. Germline CDR1 and CDR2: MNHNY and SVGAGI (reference sequence). CDR3 loop: CASSYSEFRGYTF. The DNA of the CDR3 is TGTGCCAGCAGTTACTCGGAGTTCCGGGGCTACACCTTC.

In regard to this clonotype: A much larger clone differs from this one at a single base, so this may be a read error. V gene TRBV20-1 combines with J gene TRBJ2-5, with D unresolved. The CDR3 has 10 residues. Germline-derived CDR1 and CDR2 are DFQATT and SNEGSKA (reference sequence). V was pared by 4 bases and J by 2 bases, with 2 bases between. The CDR3 loop is CSAKQETQYF. The CDR3 coding sequence is TGCAGTGCTAAACAAGAGACCCAGTACTTC.

This clonotype came up many times. The genes are TRBV29-1 and TRBJ2-5; D not certain. The CDR3 length is 13 residues. The germline V gene has CDR1 SQVTM and CDR2 ANQGSEA. V shed 4 bases and J shed 2 bases, with 11 bases lying between them. The CDR3 DNA reads TGCAGCGTTGGCGTACCTCCTCAAGAGACCCAGTACTTC. It yields the protein CSVGVPPQETQYF.

Remarks on this clonotype: A much more abundant neighbour one base away suggests this may be a read error. The chain recombines TRBV20-1 with TRBJ1-2; 7 bases agree with TRBD1. This CDR3 spans 13 amino acids. CDR1 is DFQATT and CDR2 is SNEGSKA in the germline V gene (reference sequence). V shed 3 bases and J 4 bases; nucleotides not matched to a gene: 5. The CDR3 here is CSASPDRVYGYTF. CDR3 DNA: TGCAGTGCTAGTCCCGACAGGGTCTATGGCTACACCTTC.

This clonotype has only one observation. The J gene is TRBJ2-1, the V gene TRBV5-4; 13 nucleotides line up with TRBD2. After removal of 5 bases from V and 6 bases from J, the junction contained 11 bases not matched to a gene. Looked up from germline, CDR1 is SGHNT and CDR2 is YYREEE (reference sequence). This CDR3 contains 17 residues. The CDR3 DNA sequence: TGTGCCAGCAGTCTGGGGACTAGCGGGACCCGCGGCAATGAGCAGTTCTTC. As protein: CASSLGTSGTRGNEQFF.

The gene calls are TRBV20-1 and TRBJ1-5, with D tentatively TRBD1 (5 bases). This CDR3 region has 14 residues. The V gene lost 3 bases and the J gene lost 1 base, with 10 bases spanning the gap. Germline V gives CDR1 DFQATT, CDR2 SNEGSKA (reference sequence). The CDR3 coding sequence is TGCAGTGCTAGGGGACTCTTAAGCAATCAGCCCCAGCATTTT. Translation: CSARGLLSNQPQHF.

The chain couples TRBV6-1 to TRBJ2-7, with D unresolved. Germline V gene lookup returns CDR1 MNHNS and CDR2 SASEGT. V was shortened by 2 bases and J by 0 bases, with 11 bases between the two germline ends. The CDR3 runs 15 residues. The CDR3 loop reads CASSERTAISYEQYF. The DNA for the CDR3 is TGTGCCAGCAGTGAACGGACCGCGATCTCCTACGAGCAGTACTTC.

This clonotype has just a few counts. The chain combines TRBV6-2 or TRBV6-3 with TRBJ2-2, with 9 bases that match TRBD2. Trimming removed 6 bases from V and 2 bases from J; junction bases left unmatched: 4. Germline V gives CDR1 MNHEY, CDR2 SVGEGT. The CDR3 sequence is 15 residues long. DNA for the CDR3: TGTGCCAGCAGCGAGCGGGGGGCTAACACCGGGGAGCTGTTTTTT. Protein product: CASSERGANTGELFF.

This chain uses TRBV20-1 with TRBJ2-7, with D tentatively TRBD1 (5 bases). The CDR3 covers 16 residues. Trimming cost V 5 bases and J 2 bases, with 22 bases left between them. Per germline, CDR1 DFQATT and CDR2 SNEGSKA (reference sequence). The CDR3 here is CSAHQPQGRQPYEQYF. In DNA, the CDR3 is TGCAGTGCTCACCAGCCCCAGGGCCGACAGCCCTACGAGCAGTACTTC.

This clonotype was counted many times. V usage is TRBV6-5 and J usage is TRBJ2-1, with D tentatively TRBD2 (7 bases). The germline gives CDR1 MNHEY, CDR2 SVGAGI. Trimming pared 7 bases from V and 8 bases from J, leaving 15 bases between. The CDR3 contains 13 residues. The CDR3 protein is CASTPGGRDEQFF. CDR3 sequence (DNA): TGTGCCAGCACCCCGGGGGGCAGAGATGAGCAGTTCTTC.

The V and J genes are TRBV28 and TRBJ2-5; D possibly matches TRBD1 or TRBD2 (6 bases each). Per the germline V gene, CDR1 is MDHEN and CDR2 is SYDVKM. The CDR3 has 15 residues. Trimming cost V 6 bases and J 0 bases, with 14 bases left between them. The CDR3 sequence: CASRETGGYQETQYF. The DNA for the CDR3 is TGTGCCAGCAGAGAGACAGGAGGGTACCAAGAGACCCAGTACTTC.